This T cell receptor (beta chain) was recorded in a study of blood T cell repertoires in COVID-19. Study-level background: Both acute and convalescent COVID-19 samples were obtained from the United States, Italy and Spain. The cDNA or gDNA used as material had been derived from T cells, B-cell-depleted T cells, or PBMCs.

In the source study's methods: Nucleated cell counts were estimated from reference gene primer amplification. The method was immunoSEQ multiplex PCR; TCRdb's version includes in-frame clones alone and lacks a portion of them. The V and J calls and clone size come from that table; D and trimming were worked out from the DNA. The data contain roughly 100,000 clones, about nine tenths of them singletons. Seattle enrolled patients during active infection and tracked them longitudinally. V was clipped by 4 bases and J by 1 base, with 13 bases between them. Germline CDR1 is WSHSY and CDR2 is SAAADI. The CDR3 runs 15 residues.

This chain connects TRBV10-2 to TRBJ1-1, with TRBD1 as a possible D gene (6 bases). This clonotype was obtained from a man younger than 35 with COVID-19, enrolled during active disease. The sequenced material came from peripheral blood. The CDR3 DNA sequence: TGCGCCAGCAGTGGGGCGGTACAGGGGAACACTGAAGCTTTCTTT. It is translated as CASSGAVQGNTEAFF.